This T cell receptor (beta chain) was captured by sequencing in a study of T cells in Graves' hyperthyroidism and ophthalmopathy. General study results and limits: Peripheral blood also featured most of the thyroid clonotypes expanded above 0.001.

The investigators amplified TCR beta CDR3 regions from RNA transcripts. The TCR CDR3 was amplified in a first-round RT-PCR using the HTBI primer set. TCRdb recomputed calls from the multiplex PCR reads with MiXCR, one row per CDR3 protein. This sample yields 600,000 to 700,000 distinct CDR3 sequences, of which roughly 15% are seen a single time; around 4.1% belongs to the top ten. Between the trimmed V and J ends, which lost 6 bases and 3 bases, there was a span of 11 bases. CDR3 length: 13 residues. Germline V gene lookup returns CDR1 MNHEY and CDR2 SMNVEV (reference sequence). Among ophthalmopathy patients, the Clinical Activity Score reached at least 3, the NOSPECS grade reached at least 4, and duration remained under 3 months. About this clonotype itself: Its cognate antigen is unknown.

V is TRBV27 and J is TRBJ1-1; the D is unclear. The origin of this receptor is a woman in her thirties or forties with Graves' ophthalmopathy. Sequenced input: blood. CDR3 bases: TGTGCCAGCAGACGTATTCGGGACACTGAAGCTTTCTTT. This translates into CASRRIRDTEAFF.